This T cell receptor beta chain stems from a study of T cell responses to AZD1222 COVID-19 vaccine. The germline V gene encodes CDR1 SGHNT and CDR2 YENEEA. The length of the CDR3 is 15 residues. V dropped 3 bases and J dropped 4 bases, with 14 bases sitting between them. Regarding this clone: Its target is not known.

Findings and caveats of the study: Variant regions that are unmutated are reportedly the target of nearly half of spike-specific TCRs. Repertoire collection took place solely once the T cell response had peaked. Donor demographics were predominantly white British with a female majority; clonal diversity may be underestimated. The span of vaccine-associated CD4 TCRs extended across spike, with dominance at 160-218 and 743-854.

Sequenced by immunoSEQ multiplex PCR; TCRdb stores in-frame clones only, minus some. The data contain 95,000 or so clones, nearly 90% of them singletons. Sample: peripheral blood, taken on day 0 of AZD1222 vaccination. This TCR came from an adult in good health. This rearrangement joins TRBV11-3 to TRBJ2-3; D might be TRBD2 (5 bases). The CDR3 here is CASSLGLPEADTQYF. In nucleotides, the CDR3 is TGTGCCAGCAGCTTGGGTCTCCCGGAGGCAGATACGCAGTATTTT.